A single sample is the source of the 32 T cell receptor beta chains below, sequenced in a study of Ad26.COV2.S vaccination and SARS-CoV-2 variants. This sample's treatment: some 20 received Ad26.COV2.S at low or high dose, single or two shots; roughly five received placebo; per-sample allocation not given. Sampling happened 63 days after the first vaccine or placebo injection. Sequencing was performed with immunoSEQ multiplex PCR; in TCRdb, only in-frame clones are kept and a portion is missing. The sample includes about 680,000 clones, about 90% seen only once; the top ten take about 1.5%. Here the sequenced sample was peripheral blood, taken in a trial of Ad26.COV2.S vaccine versus placebo. Every receptor here comes from a person aged 18-65 years who received the Ad26.COV2.S COVID-19 vaccine or a placebo.

This clone showed up just once. The chain recombines TRBV2 with TRBJ2-5; perhaps TRBD2 as D (5 bases). The CDR3 has 12 residues. Trimming pared 5 bases from V and 7 bases from J, leaving 11 bases between. CDR1 is SNHLY, CDR2 FYNNEI, per germline. CDR3 coding DNA: TGTGCCAGCAGTACCAGTGCGGGGACCCAGTACTTC. Its translation is CASSTSAGTQYF.

This clone was seen a handful of times. This chain links TRBV6-1 with TRBJ1-1; weak D call: TRBD1 (5 bases). V dropped 3 bases and J dropped 0 bases, with 11 bases sitting between them. This CDR3 is built from 15 residues. Germline values: CDR1 MNHNS, CDR2 SASEGT. DNA of the CDR3: TGTGCCAGCAGTGATACCCTGACAGTGAACACTGAAGCTTTCTTT. Its translation is CASSDTLTVNTEAFF.

CDR3 residues: CSVGQSNNEQFF. The CDR3 DNA reads TGCAGCGTGGGACAGTCCAACAATGAGCAGTTCTTC. The chain couples TRBV29-1 to TRBJ2-1, with 7 nucleotides matching TRBD1. Germline-derived CDR1 and CDR2 are SQVTM and ANQGSEA. With V trimmed by 6 bases and J by 5 bases, 4 bases remained unmatched. CDR3 length: 12 amino acids.

The V and J genes are TRBV10-2 and TRBJ2-5, with TRBD1 as a possible D gene (6 bases). Looked up from germline, CDR1 is WSHSY and CDR2 is SAAADI. The V end lost 2 bases, the J end lost 1 base, and 11 bases lay between the germline ends. This CDR3 has 15 residues. The CDR3 region has the DNA TGCGCCAGCAGTGAGACGTTAGGGGGCCAAGAGACCCAGTACTTC. Protein product: CASSETLGGQETQYF.

V and J are TRBV14 and TRBJ2-5, with D maybe TRBD2 (6 bases). The length of the CDR3 is 16 residues. Trimming removed 2 bases from V and 6 bases from J, with 19 bases in between. Per the germline V gene, CDR1 is SGHDN and CDR2 is FVKESK. CDR3 nucleotide sequence: TGTGCCAGCAGCCAAAGCCGACTAGAGGGCCGGCAGACCCAGTACTTC. It translates to CASSQSRLEGRQTQYF.

About this clone itself: The same CDR3 can be traced to other DNA sequences in this sample. This sequence joins TRBV30 and TRBJ2-7; D call uncertain. Germline V gene data show CDR1 as GTSNPN and CDR2 as SVGIG (reference sequence). CDR3 size: 10 residues. Trimming stripped 5 bases from V and 2 bases from J, with 4 bases between. In DNA form, the CDR3 reads TGTGCCTGGGGGGCCTACGAGCAGTACTTC. Translation gives CAWGAYEQYF.

V gene TRBV5-1 combines with J gene TRBJ1-2; D unclear. CDR1 SGHRS and CDR2 YFSETQ come from the germline V gene. V was trimmed by 0 bases and J by 3 bases, leaving 6 bases between them. This CDR3 is built from 13 residues. This CDR3 reads CASSLGSYYGYTF. For the CDR3, the DNA is TGCGCCAGCAGCTTGGGTTCGTACTATGGCTACACCTTC.

The V call is TRBV4-2, the J call TRBJ2-1, with a possible D match to TRBD2 (6 bases). The CDR3 spans 16 residues. V lost 4 bases and J lost 0, with 13 bases in between. Germline V gives CDR1 LGHNA, CDR2 YNFKEQ. DNA of the CDR3: TGTGCCAGCAGCCGCGCAGTAGCGGCCTCCTACAATGAGCAGTTCTTC. Translation gives CASSRAVAASYNEQFF.

This clone was recorded only once. The chain has TRBV7-8 and TRBJ2-2; no clear D gene. CDR3 length: 13 amino acids. Per the germline V gene, CDR1 is SGHVS and CDR2 is FQNEAQ. V lost 5 bases and J lost 4, with 8 bases in between. The CDR3 reads CASSLRITGELFF. Here the CDR3 DNA reads TGTGCCAGCAGCCTGAGGATCACCGGGGAGCTGTTTTTT.

This CDR3 is CASSHDSPGGAFF. The CDR3 region has the DNA TGTGCCAGCAGCCACGATTCCCCAGGGGGAGCTTTCTTT. The chain links TRBV3-1 (or the pseudogene TRBV3-2) to TRBJ1-1; 7 positions match TRBD1. Germline V gives CDR1 LGHDT, CDR2 YNNKEL (reference sequence). V shed 3 bases and J 10 bases; nucleotides not matched to a gene: 8. CDR3 length equals 13 residues.

This clone was counted only a few times. The chain carries TRBV6-1 and TRBJ1-1; D is perhaps TRBD1 (5 bases). V was cut by 3 bases and J by 4 bases, with 18 bases left in between. The CDR3 consists of 16 residues. Germline CDR1 MNHNS, CDR2 SASEGT. Here the CDR3 DNA reads TGTGCCAGCAGTGAGAGGGTGGGCGGGGCGACCACTGAAGCTTTCTTT. This gives the protein CASSERVGGATTEAFF.

J is TRBJ1-6 and V is TRBV2, with 7 bases lining up with TRBD1. There are 13 residues in the CDR3. Per the germline V gene, CDR1 is SNHLY and CDR2 is FYNNEI. V lost 10 bases to trimming and J lost 4 bases; unmatched junction nucleotides: 4. The DNA of the CDR3 is TGTGCCACAGAGACAGGGTATAATTCACCCCTCCACTTT. It is translated as CATETGYNSPLHF. Full variable domain (remainder filled in from reference TRBV2 and TRBJ1-6): EPEVTQTPSHQVTQMGQEVILRCVPISNHLYFYWYRQILGQKVEFLVSFYNNEISEKSEIFDDQFSVERPDGSNFTLKIRSTKLEDSAMYFCATETGYNSPLHFGNGTRLTVT.

The V call is TRBV6-2 or TRBV6-3, the J call TRBJ1-3; tentatively, D is TRBD1 (6 bases). CDR3 length equals 14 residues. Germline loops: CDR1 MNHEY, CDR2 SVGEGT. Trimming stripped 6 bases from V and 2 bases from J, with 11 bases between. Written as DNA, the CDR3 is TGTGCCAGCAGCCGAACAGGGACTGGAAACACCATATATTTT. The encoded protein is CASSRTGTGNTIYF.

This sequence joins TRBV25-1 and TRBJ1-1, with 11 bases matching TRBD1. After removal of 0 bases from V and 5 bases from J, the junction contained 8 bases not matched to a gene. The CDR3 totals 17 residues. The germline V gene encodes CDR1 MGHDK and CDR2 SYGVNS. This CDR3 reads CASSEYGQGAWGTEAFF. CDR3 bases: TGTGCCAGCAGTGAATACGGACAGGGGGCATGGGGAACTGAAGCTTTCTTT.

The chain links TRBV7-8 to TRBJ2-7, with 9 nucleotides matching TRBD1. CDR3 length equals 15 residues. Germline V gene data show CDR1 as SGHVS and CDR2 as FQNEAQ. Trimming cost V 1 base and J 4 bases; bases outside gene matches: 5. CDR3 region: CASSLEGQGKYEQYF. The CDR3 nucleotides read TGTGCCAGCAGCTTAGAGGGACAGGGTAAATACGAGCAGTACTTC.

The chain combines TRBV24-1 with TRBJ1-1, with D unresolved. The CDR3 has 13 residues. The germline V gene has CDR1 KGHDR and CDR2 SFDVKD. The V end was cut by 7 bases, the J end by 2 bases, with 10 bases between. The CDR3 region is CATREWGNTEAFF. DNA for the CDR3: TGTGCCACCAGGGAGTGGGGAAACACTGAAGCTTTCTTT.

This clone came up a few times. The chain combines TRBV27 with TRBJ2-7, with 8 nucleotides matching TRBD1. The CDR3 is 15 residues long. The V gene end was trimmed by 4 bases and the J gene end by 6 bases; junction bases not matched to a gene: 11. Germline CDR1 reads MNHEY; CDR2 reads SMNVEV (reference sequence). This CDR3 is CASSSGDRSRSEQYF. The CDR3 DNA reads TGTGCCAGCAGTTCCGGGGACAGGTCTCGGTCCGAGCAGTACTTC.

The chain recombines TRBV6-6 with TRBJ1-1, with no clear D. CDR1 is MNHNY and CDR2 is SVGAGI in the germline V gene (reference sequence). The CDR3 covers 16 residues. V lost 8 bases, J lost 4 bases, and 23 bases lay in between. Here the CDR3 DNA reads TGTGCCAGCGGCTCTGGGCGGGAGGGAATAGGCACTGAAGCTTTCTTT. Its translation is CASGSGREGIGTEAFF.

The chain joins TRBV30 to TRBJ1-2, with D tentatively TRBD1 (5 bases). Germline-derived CDR1 and CDR2 are GTSNPN and SVGIG (reference sequence). Deletions cut 2 bases from V and 3 bases from J, with 10 bases between. This CDR3 comprises 13 residues. CDR3 sequence reads: CAWSLWDYYGYTF. CDR3 coding DNA: TGTGCCTGGAGTCTCTGGGACTACTATGGCTACACCTTC.

V and J are TRBV6-2 or TRBV6-3 and TRBJ2-7, with D unclear. Per the germline V gene, CDR1 is MNHEY and CDR2 is SVGEGT. The CDR3 length is 14 residues. V was cut by 2 bases and J by 3 bases, with 11 bases left in between. The CDR3 region has the DNA TGTGCCAGCAGTTACCACGAGACCCACTACGAGCAGTACTTC. This codes for CASSYHETHYEQYF.

The chain recombines TRBV11-2 with TRBJ1-1; a weak D match, TRBD1 (5 bases). V gave up 1 base and J gave up 1 base, with 10 bases separating them. The CDR3 loop spans 15 amino acids. Germline V gives CDR1 SGHAT, CDR2 FQNNGV. CDR3 in amino acids: CASSLVGLPNTEAFF. The CDR3, as DNA: TGTGCCAGCAGCTTAGTGGGGCTGCCGAACACTGAAGCTTTCTTT. The variable domain in full, completed from reference TRBV11-2 and TRBJ1-1, reads EAGVAQSPRYKIIEKRQSVAFWCNPISGHATLYWYQQILGQGPKLLIQFQNNGVVDDSQLPKDRFSAERLKGVDSTLKIQPAKLEDSAVYLCASSLVGLPNTEAFFGQGTRLTVV.

The chain couples TRBV6-2 or TRBV6-3 to TRBJ2-5; 11 positions match TRBD2. V shed 2 bases, J shed 2 bases, and the junction held 7 bases outside the gene matches. The CDR3 covers 17 residues. Germline V gives CDR1 MNHEY, CDR2 SVGEGT. The CDR3 DNA reads as TGTGCCAGCAGTTACCGGATAGCGGGGGGGCTTCAAGAGACCCAGTACTTC. It translates to CASSYRIAGGLQETQYF.

The genes are TRBV25-1 and TRBJ2-1, with 11 bases aligning to TRBD2. Per germline, CDR1 MGHDK and CDR2 SYGVNS. The CDR3 is 16 amino acids. The trim removed 6 bases at V and 2 bases at J, leaving 6 bases unmatched. The CDR3 sequence is CASRPLAGGPYNEQFF. The CDR3 DNA is TGTGCCAGCAGGCCTCTAGCGGGAGGTCCCTACAATGAGCAGTTCTTC.

V is TRBV2 and J is TRBJ1-6, with D perhaps matching TRBD1 (5 bases). The CDR3 consists of 12 residues. Germline V lookup: CDR1 SNHLY, CDR2 FYNNEI. CDR3 coding DNA: TGTGCTGGAGGGGCTGGGAATTCACCCCTCCACTTT. As protein: CAGGAGNSPLHF.

V gene TRBV7-2 combines with J gene TRBJ2-1; 7 bases fit TRBD1. The CDR3 has 14 residues. Unmatched junction bases numbered 2, after V lost 1 base and J lost 5 bases. Germline CDR1 SGHTA, CDR2 FQGNSA. CDR3 nucleotide sequence: TGTGCCAGCAGCTTAGGAGGGGGCGACAATGAGCAGTTCTTC. Encoded protein: CASSLGGGDNEQFF.

This chain links TRBV30 with TRBJ2-5; TRBD1 agrees at 7 bases. The CDR3 is 16 residues long. Germline loops: CDR1 GTSNPN, CDR2 SVGIG (reference sequence). V gave up 4 bases and J gave up 5 bases; unmatched junction bases: 16. The CDR3 DNA sequence: TGTGCCTGGACCAGGGACAGCCTCAGACCGACGGAGACCCAGTACTTC. It is translated as CAWTRDSLRPTETQYF.

J is TRBJ2-6 and V is TRBV19, with 10 nucleotides matching TRBD1. The CDR3 sequence is 18 residues long. The junction had 7 bases not matched to a gene; V was cut back by 5 bases and J by 0 bases. Per germline, CDR1 LNHDA and CDR2 SQIVND (reference sequence). This CDR3 reads CASSPWDRGSSGANVLTF. The CDR3 DNA sequence: TGTGCCAGTAGTCCCTGGGACAGGGGCAGCTCTGGGGCCAACGTCCTGACTTTC.

This chain uses TRBV19 with TRBJ2-7, with 7 bases matching TRBD2. CDR1 and CDR2 from the germline V gene are LNHDA and SQIVND (reference sequence). With 1 base clipped from V and 0 bases from J, the junction kept 3 bases outside the gene matches. The CDR3 has 15 residues. The CDR3, as DNA: TGTGCCAGTAGTATAGTCGGCGGGAGCTCCTACGAGCAGTACTTC. Its translation: CASSIVGGSSYEQYF.

The chain combines TRBV24-1 with TRBJ2-3; 13 bases align to TRBD2. CDR1 is KGHDR and CDR2 is SFDVKD in the germline V gene. V trimming: 3 bases; J trimming: 4 bases; junction bases outside the gene matches: 9. This CDR3 is built from 18 residues. CDR3 loop: CATSDPPITSGRADTQYF. The CDR3 nucleotides are TGTGCCACCAGTGATCCACCTATAACTAGCGGGAGGGCAGATACGCAGTATTTT.

This clone was observed once. The V and J genes are TRBV2 and TRBJ1-5, with D possibly matching TRBD1 (6 bases). Germline V CDR1 and CDR2: SNHLY, FYNNEI. V lost 5 bases and J 7 bases, leaving 15 bases between the germline ends. The CDR3 spans 14 residues. This chain's CDR3 is CASSSGTPRQPQHF. CDR3 in DNA: TGTGCCAGCAGTAGTGGGACACCGCGACAGCCCCAGCATTTT.

J is TRBJ2-1 and V is TRBV27, with 9 bases matching TRBD1. The V gene's germline CDR1 is MNHEY and CDR2 SMNVEV (reference sequence). The CDR3 runs 13 residues. Trimming cost V 6 bases and J 3 bases; bases outside gene matches: 0. The CDR3 DNA follows: TGTGCCAGCAGGGGACAGGGCTACAATGAGCAGTTCTTC. Its translation is CASRGQGYNEQFF.

The V and J genes are TRBV5-1 and TRBJ2-3, with 8 bases fitting TRBD2. The CDR3 extends over 17 amino acids. V dropped 0 bases and J dropped 1; count of bases not matched to a gene: 7. From germline, CDR1 is SGHRS and CDR2 YFSETQ. CDR3 residues: CASSLGLASFGTDTQYF. The CDR3 bases are TGCGCCAGCAGCTTGGGACTAGCGTCATTCGGCACAGATACGCAGTATTTT.